This entry lists 17 T cell receptor beta chains sequenced from one sample in a study of regulatory T cells in long-lasting Graves disease. The time point here: newly diagnosed GD, antithyroid drugs for less than 3 months. Scientists built the TCR library using RNA that was extracted from PBMCs. For TCR beta, libraries came from iRepertoire HTBI primers and Arm-PCR of CDR3 regions. TCRdb re-derived calls from the multiplex PCR reads in MiXCR, one entry per CDR3 protein. The sample has 450,000 to 700,000 distinct CDR3 sequences, less than 15% seen once; the top ten hold roughly 10%. These data also featured in a second study, about T cells in Graves' hyperthyroidism and ophthalmopathy.

This material consisted of peripheral blood mononuclear cells (PBMCs), taken at new diagnosis, from a patient treated with antithyroid drugs. All receptors derive from a man aged 30 to 39 with Graves disease.

The J gene is TRBJ2-5, the V gene TRBV13, with 8 bases matching TRBD2. Germline CDR1 reads PRHDT; CDR2 reads FYEKMQ (reference sequence). Losses at the gene ends were 2 bases for V and 3 bases for J; bases not matched to a gene: 5. This CDR3 has 15 amino acids. The chain's CDR3 is CASSLPGGAEETQYF. DNA of the CDR3: TGTGCCAGCAGCTTACCGGGAGGGGCGGAAGAGACCCAGTACTTC.

Ten or more counts support this clonotype. The J gene is TRBJ1-1, the V gene TRBV28; 8 positions agree with TRBD1. The germline gives CDR1 MDHEN, CDR2 SYDVKM. The CDR3 length is 15 residues. The trim removed 4 bases at V and 5 bases at J, leaving 9 bases unmatched. The CDR3 region is CASSSGGADLTEAFF. CDR3 coding DNA: TGTGCCAGCAGTTCAGGGGGCGCTGATCTGACTGAAGCTTTCTTT.

This clonotype was observed at least ten times. The V call is TRBV2, the J call TRBJ2-1; TRBD2 agrees at 14 bases. The germline V gene encodes CDR1 SNHLY and CDR2 FYNNEI. V shed 7 bases, J shed 10 bases, and the junction held 6 bases outside the gene matches. The CDR3 extends over 14 amino acids. The CDR3 DNA reads as TGTGCCAGCAAAGGGACTAGCGGGGGCGGGGAGCAGTTCTTC. Residues: CASKGTSGGGEQFF.

This clonotype was observed many times. The chain recombines TRBV27 with TRBJ1-1, with D uncertain. This CDR3 is 14 amino acids long. Germline loops: CDR1 MNHEY, CDR2 SMNVEV (reference sequence). The V and J ends lost 5 bases and 0 bases respectively, with 10 bases between them. The CDR3 here is CASSLLYMNTEAFF. CDR3 DNA sequence: TGTGCCAGCAGTCTTCTCTACATGAACACTGAAGCTTTCTTT.

About this clonotype: A far larger clone lies a single base away; this is likely a read error. The conserved phenylalanine or tryptophan is not found at the CDR3 terminus, so this likely reflects a read error. The chain carries TRBV12-3 or TRBV12-4 and TRBJ2-1; the match to TRBD1 covers 10 bases. The J call may be wrong; the DNA end is better matched by TRBJ2-5. The CDR3 runs 14 residues. The CDR3 is CASSADRGSETQYS. The CDR3 DNA is TGTGCCAGCAGTGCGGACAGGGGGTCGGAGACCCAGTACTCC.

The chain is built from TRBV18 and TRBJ2-5; weak D call: TRBD1 (5 bases). This CDR3 is 14 amino acids long. Germline values: CDR1 KGHSH, CDR2 LQKENI. V dropped 2 bases and J dropped 5 bases, with 12 bases sitting between them. This CDR3 reads CASSPKTELETQYF. The CDR3 bases are TGTGCCAGCTCACCAAAGACAGAGTTGGAGACCCAGTACTTC.

This clonotype was seen only once. The CDR3 spells CASSGGQGVGEAFF. The CDR3 DNA sequence: TGTGCCAGCAGTGGGGGACAGGGGGTAGGTGAAGCTTTCTTT. The genes are TRBV2 and TRBJ1-1, with 11 nucleotides matching TRBD1. This CDR3 contains 14 residues. Per germline, CDR1 SNHLY and CDR2 FYNNEI. V lost 4 bases to trimming and J lost 7 bases; unmatched junction nucleotides: 5.

This clonotype was counted at least ten times. The gene calls are TRBV27 and TRBJ1-1; D is perhaps TRBD1 (6 bases). The germline V and J ends were trimmed by 7 bases and 5 bases, with 17 bases remaining between them. Germline CDR1 is MNHEY and CDR2 is SMNVEV (reference sequence). The CDR3 has 14 amino acids. The DNA of the CDR3 is TGTGCCAGCAATACGGCAGGGGCGGGGACTGAAGCTTTCTTT. Translated, it gives CASNTAGAGTEAFF.

This clonotype was detected ten times or more. The rearrangement joins TRBV7-2 to TRBJ2-2, with D perhaps TRBD2 (5 bases). The V end was cut by 5 bases, the J end by 4 bases, with 14 bases between. Looked up from germline, CDR1 is SGHTA and CDR2 is FQGNSA. This CDR3 is built from 15 residues. The CDR3 DNA reads as TGTGCCAGCAGCCCTCCGATAGCGACCACCGGGGAGCTGTTTTTT. Translation gives CASSPPIATTGELFF.

This clonotype was counted a few times. This chain uses TRBV5-1 with TRBJ1-1; tentatively, D is TRBD1 (6 bases). Per germline, CDR1 SGHRS and CDR2 YFSETQ. CDR3 length: 15 amino acids. Trimming removed 4 bases from V and 3 bases from J, with 16 bases in between. CDR3: CASSPSPGADTEAFF. CDR3 sequence (DNA): TGCGCCAGCAGCCCCTCCCCGGGGGCGGACACTGAAGCTTTCTTT.

This clonotype was recorded many times. The chain joins TRBV27 to TRBJ2-1, with 13 bases fitting TRBD2. The trim removed 6 bases at V and 7 bases at J, leaving 6 bases unmatched. CDR1 is MNHEY, CDR2 SMNVEV, per germline (reference sequence). The length of the CDR3 is 15 residues. The CDR3 DNA follows: TGTGCCAGCAGCCCGACTAGCGGGAGGTCTAATGAGCAGTTCTTC. This encodes CASSPTSGRSNEQFF.

Notes on this clonotype: This may come from a read error, since a much larger clone is one base off. This chain uses TRBV29-1 with TRBJ1-1; maybe TRBD1 (5 bases). The germline gives CDR1 SQVTM, CDR2 ANQGSEA. CDR3 length equals 14 residues. For the CDR3, the DNA is TGCGGCGTCGTGGGACGGCTAGTGAACACTGAAGCTTTCTTT. It is translated as CGVVGRLVNTEAFF. Combining the CDR3 with reference TRBV29-1 and TRBJ1-1 gives the whole variable domain SAVISQKPSRDICQRGTSLTIQCQVDSQVTMMFWYRQQPGQSLTLIATANQGSEATYESGFVIDKFPISRPNLTFSTLTVSNMSPEDSSIYLCGVVGRLVNTEAFFGQGTRLTVV.

The J gene is TRBJ1-1, the V gene TRBV19; D unresolved. Trimming took 1 base from V and 5 from J, leaving 8 bases between them. This CDR3 is 13 amino acids long. Per the germline V gene, CDR1 is LNHDA and CDR2 is SQIVND (reference sequence). Here the CDR3 reads CASSIVIGTEAFF. In DNA form, the CDR3 reads TGTGCCAGTAGTATAGTAATAGGGACTGAAGCTTTCTTT.

This clonotype was counted a few times. The V and J genes are TRBV6-1 and TRBJ1-2; no reliable D call. V dropped 8 bases and J dropped 6 bases, with 13 bases sitting between them. CDR1 and CDR2 from the germline V gene are MNHNS and SASEGT. The CDR3 contains 12 residues. The CDR3 DNA reads as TGTGCCAGCCTCGGCCTTCACGATGGCTACACCTTC. This encodes CASLGLHDGYTF.

This clonotype was observed many times. V and J are TRBV2 and TRBJ2-3; TRBD2 matches 8 bases. The CDR3 is 15 residues long. Germline V CDR1 and CDR2: SNHLY, FYNNEI. J was trimmed by 2 bases and V by 6 bases; bases with no gene match: 7. The CDR3 here is CASRELADLTDTQYF. CDR3 nucleotide sequence: TGTGCCAGCAGGGAACTAGCGGACCTCACAGATACGCAGTATTTT.

Notes on this clonotype: A much larger clone sits a single nucleotide away, making a read error possible. This chain links TRBV12-3 or TRBV12-4 with TRBJ2-7; 9 bases line up with TRBD2. J lost 5 bases, V lost 11 bases, and 7 bases had no gene match. The CDR3 covers 12 residues. This chain's CDR3 is CALLAGRDEQYF. The DNA of the CDR3 is TGTGCCCTACTAGCGGGCCGGGACGAGCAGTACTTC.

At least ten counts were recorded for this clonotype. The CDR3 DNA sequence: TGTGCCACCAGCAGAGCGAAAGAGACCCAGTACTTC. It encodes CATSRAKETQYF. The genes are TRBV15 and TRBJ2-5; no reliable D call. Per germline, CDR1 LNHNV and CDR2 YYDKDF (reference sequence). The V gene lost 1 base and the J gene lost 3 bases, with 3 bases spanning the gap. This CDR3 has 12 residues.